A single sample gave rise to the 32 T cell receptor beta chains below, sequenced in a study of blood T cell repertoires in COVID-19. Using immunoSEQ multiplex PCR, the repertoire was profiled, and TCRdb retains in-frame clones only, with some absent. The sample contains roughly 220,000 clones, about four fifths of which appear only once. The sequencing input was PBMCs or T cells enriched from blood (not recorded which). These receptors were collected from a middle-aged woman with acute COVID-19.

The gene calls are TRBV28 and TRBJ1-5; 7 positions agree with TRBD1. Germline CDR1 reads MDHEN; CDR2 reads SYDVKM. This CDR3 comprises 15 residues. With 5 bases clipped from V and 3 bases from J, the junction kept 7 bases outside the gene matches. CDR3 protein: CASSTPGQPNQPQHF. The CDR3 DNA is TGTGCCAGCAGTACACCGGGACAGCCCAATCAGCCCCAGCATTTT.

CDR3 DNA sequence: TGCGCCAGCAGTGACTGGACAGGCGAAGCTTTCTTT. Its translation is CASSDWTGEAFF. The rearrangement uses TRBV10-1 and TRBJ1-1, with 7 bases fitting TRBD1. CDR3 size: 12 residues. CDR1 and CDR2 from the germline V gene are WNHNN and SYGVQD (reference sequence). The V segment lost 3 bases and the J segment 8 bases; nucleotides outside the gene matches: 3.

This rearrangement joins TRBV7-2 to TRBJ2-7; D not certain. The CDR3 loop spans 13 amino acids. The V and J ends lost 5 bases and 2 bases respectively, with 10 bases between them. The germline V gene encodes CDR1 SGHTA and CDR2 FQGNSA. The CDR3 DNA reads as TGTGCCAGCAGCGCGACACCTACCTACGAGCAGTACTTC. Translated, it gives CASSATPTYEQYF. Looking up the rest from reference TRBV7-2 and TRBJ2-7 gives the full variable domain: GAGVSQSPSNKVTEKGKDVELRCDPISGHTALYWYRQSLGQGLEFLIYFQGNSAPDKSGLPSDRFSAERTGGSVSTLTIQRTQQEDSAVYLCASSATPTYEQYFGPGTRLTVT.

Only one count was recorded for this clone. V and J are TRBV5-1 and TRBJ1-3, with D perhaps TRBD1 (5 bases). The CDR3 length is 14 residues. Germline V lookup: CDR1 SGHRS, CDR2 YFSETQ. Deletions cut 0 bases from V and 4 bases from J, with 8 bases between. CDR3 residues: CASSLESGGNTIYF. In DNA form, the CDR3 reads TGCGCCAGCAGCTTGGAGTCAGGGGGAAACACCATATATTTT.

The chain recombines TRBV30 with TRBJ1-2; 7 nucleotides match TRBD1. The CDR3 runs 15 residues. Trimming cost V 1 base and J 4 bases; bases outside gene matches: 9. Germline CDR1 GTSNPN, CDR2 SVGIG (reference sequence). As DNA, the CDR3 is TGTGCCTGGAGTGGAAAGGGGACAGCTCTCTATGGCTACACCTTC. Its protein product is CAWSGKGTALYGYTF. Combining the CDR3 with reference TRBV30 and TRBJ1-2 gives the whole variable domain SQTIHQWPATLVQPVGSPLSLECTVEGTSNPNLYWYRQAAGRGLQLLFYSVGIGQISSEVPQNLSASRPQDRQFILSSKKLLLSDSGFYLCAWSGKGTALYGYTFGSGTRLTVV.

The gene calls are TRBV5-4 and TRBJ1-2; a possible D gene is TRBD1 (6 bases). CDR3 size: 14 residues. Trimming left V 0 bases short and J 7 bases short, with 13 bases between. Germline CDR1 is SGHNT and CDR2 is YYREEE (reference sequence). The chain's CDR3 is CASSLVGAPIGYTF. Here the CDR3 DNA reads TGTGCCAGCAGCTTGGTGGGGGCGCCTATTGGCTACACCTTC.

The chain links TRBV11-2 to TRBJ2-3; 12 bases agree with TRBD2. V was pared by 5 bases and J by 3 bases, with 9 bases of the junction left unmatched. Germline CDR1 is SGHAT and CDR2 is FQNNGV. The CDR3 covers 17 residues. The CDR3 here is CASSPFRLAGDTDTQYF. DNA for the CDR3: TGTGCCAGCAGCCCTTTTAGACTAGCGGGAGATACAGATACGCAGTATTTT.

The CDR3 DNA reads TGTGCCAGCAGCTTACGGACAGGGTTCACTGAAGCTTTCTTT. It codes for CASSLRTGFTEAFF. This rearrangement joins TRBV3-1 (or the pseudogene TRBV3-2) to TRBJ1-1; 8 bases agree with TRBD1. This CDR3 is 14 amino acids long. Germline trimming cut 5 bases from V and 4 bases from J; bases unmatched to any gene: 6. Germline CDR1 reads LGHDT; CDR2 reads YNNKEL (reference sequence).

V is TRBV4-1 and J is TRBJ2-7, with 9 nucleotides matching TRBD1. Germline V gives CDR1 MGHRA, CDR2 YSYEKL. V lost 7 bases, J lost 3 bases, and 16 bases stayed unmatched. The length of the CDR3 is 17 residues. The CDR3 bases are TGCGCCAGCAACACCCCTGAGGGACAGGGAACTTTCTACGAGCAGTACTTC. This codes for CASNTPEGQGTFYEQYF.

The V call is TRBV7-9, the J call TRBJ2-7; 8 positions agree with TRBD2. Germline values: CDR1 SEHNR, CDR2 FQNEAQ (reference sequence). V lost 3 bases to trimming and J lost 3 bases; unmatched junction nucleotides: 7. This CDR3 region has 15 residues. The CDR3, as DNA: TGTGCCAGCAGCTTCAACGGGGGGGTGGACTACGAGCAGTACTTC. This gives the protein CASSFNGGVDYEQYF.

This chain connects TRBV18 to TRBJ2-1; possible D gene TRBD1, 6 bases. Looked up from germline, CDR1 is KGHSH and CDR2 is LQKENI. This CDR3 is built from 14 residues. The ends were cut back, 3 bases at V and 7 bases at J, with 13 bases in the middle. CDR3 loop: CASSPTTGRNEQFF. The CDR3 DNA follows: TGTGCCAGCTCACCCACCACAGGGAGAAATGAGCAGTTCTTC.

The genes are TRBV7-3 and TRBJ2-2; D uncertain. This CDR3 has 13 amino acids. Germline V gene data show CDR1 as SGHTA and CDR2 as FQGTGA. V was shortened by 5 bases and J by 6 bases, with 10 bases between the two germline ends. The CDR3 DNA reads as TGTGCCAGCAGCCGATCGGTACCCGGGGAGCTGTTTTTT. Its translation is CASSRSVPGELFF.

This rearrangement joins TRBV7-8 to TRBJ2-5; 11 bases map to TRBD1. Germline-derived CDR1 and CDR2 are SGHVS and FQNEAQ. The V segment lost 5 bases and the J segment 5 bases; nucleotides outside the gene matches: 10. This CDR3 spans 16 amino acids. Here the CDR3 DNA reads TGTGCCAGCAGCCCAAAGGACAGGGGGCTTTGGGAGACCCAGTACTTC. As protein: CASSPKDRGLWETQYF.

This clone was counted once. The rearrangement links TRBV25-1 to TRBJ1-1; TRBD1 is a possible D gene (6 bases). The CDR3 covers 14 residues. The germline V gene encodes CDR1 MGHDK and CDR2 SYGVNS. V lost 3 bases, J lost 4 bases, and 12 bases lay in between. The CDR3 loop is CASSDKGESTEAFF. The CDR3 coding sequence is TGTGCCAGCAGTGATAAGGGGGAAAGCACTGAAGCTTTCTTT.

This clone appeared a single time. The chain joins TRBV6-6 to TRBJ2-3; 9 bases line up with TRBD1. The CDR3 sequence is 18 residues long. The germline gives CDR1 MNHNY, CDR2 SVGAGI (reference sequence). With V trimmed by 5 bases and J by 0 bases, 12 bases remained unmatched. CDR3 region: CASSRPSGTGISTDTQYF. The CDR3 coding sequence is TGTGCCAGCAGTCGCCCCTCTGGGACAGGGATTAGCACAGATACGCAGTATTTT.

This sequence joins TRBV7-2 and TRBJ1-6; possibly TRBD1 for D (6 bases). Germline assignment: CDR1 SGHTA and CDR2 FQGNSA. The CDR3 spans 13 residues. V was cut by 4 bases and J by 14 bases, with 15 bases left in between. CDR3 region: CASSYDRPASLHF. CDR3 nucleotide sequence: TGTGCCAGCAGCTACGACAGGCCGGCTTCCCTCCACTTT.

This clone was observed a single time. The chain joins TRBV5-1 to TRBJ2-1, with D possibly matching TRBD2 (5 bases). The germline gives CDR1 SGHRS, CDR2 YFSETQ. The CDR3 has 14 residues. Between the trimmed V and J ends, which lost 5 bases and 7 bases, there was a span of 16 bases. The CDR3 spells CASSLSGSSNEQFF. In DNA, the CDR3 is TGCGCCAGCAGTTTAAGTGGGAGCTCTAATGAGCAGTTCTTC. The entire variable domain, with the rest obtained from reference TRBV5-1 and TRBJ2-1, is as follows: KAGVTQTPRYLIKTRGQQVTLSCSPISGHRSVSWYQQTPGQGLQFLFEYFSETQRNKGNFPGRFSGRQFSNSRSEMNVSTLELGDSALYLCASSLSGSSNEQFFGPGTRLTVL.

V is TRBV9 and J is TRBJ2-1, with TRBD2 matching over 7 bases. The CDR3 loop spans 14 amino acids. Germline CDR1 is SGDLS and CDR2 is YYNGEE. The V segment lost 0 bases and the J segment 6 bases; nucleotides outside the gene matches: 3. CDR3 in amino acids: CASSVEWTSNEQFF. In nucleotides, the CDR3 is TGTGCCAGCAGCGTAGAGTGGACTAGCAATGAGCAGTTCTTC.

The CDR3 nucleotides are TGTGCCAGCAGCCCCGGGACAGGGGGGCCCCAAGAGACCCAGTACTTC. Protein product: CASSPGTGGPQETQYF. The genes are TRBV7-3 and TRBJ2-5, with 11 bases fitting TRBD1. Looked up from germline, CDR1 is SGHTA and CDR2 is FQGTGA. Trimming removed 5 bases from V and 1 base from J; junction bases left unmatched: 6. The CDR3 has 16 residues.

This sequence joins TRBV2 and TRBJ2-5; D is undetermined. Deletions cut 5 bases from V and 5 bases from J, with 3 bases between. The germline V gene encodes CDR1 SNHLY and CDR2 FYNNEI. The CDR3 extends over 10 amino acids. This CDR3 is CASSRETQYF. The CDR3 region has the DNA TGTGCCAGCAGTCGGGAGACCCAGTACTTC.

For the CDR3, the DNA is TGTGCCACCAGACCAGACAGCTCCTACGAGCAGTACTTC. Encoded protein: CATRPDSSYEQYF. The chain has TRBV15 and TRBJ2-7, with D perhaps matching TRBD1 (5 bases). Germline V gene lookup returns CDR1 LNHNV and CDR2 YYDKDF (reference sequence). The CDR3 spans 13 residues. V dropped 6 bases and J dropped 0 bases, with 9 bases sitting between them.

In DNA, the CDR3 is TGCGCCAGCAGCTCGCTGAAACAGGGCCTAGGAACTGAAGCTTTCTTT. This sequence encodes CASSSLKQGLGTEAFF. V and J are TRBV5-1 and TRBJ1-1, with TRBD1 as a possible D gene (6 bases). This CDR3 spans 16 amino acids. Germline CDR1 is SGHRS and CDR2 is YFSETQ. Trimming took off 3 bases at V and 5 bases at J, with 20 bases between the two ends.

The V call is TRBV21-1, the J call TRBJ1-2; the table names TRBD1, a call not compared with the DNA. TRBV21-1 is tagged as a pseudogene. This CDR3 region has 16 residues. The CDR3 DNA reads TGTGCCAGCAGCAAATTGGCAGGGGGTTTGGGATATGGCTACACCTTC. This sequence encodes CASSKLAGGLGYGYTF.

V and J are TRBV29-1 and TRBJ2-4; D is possibly TRBD2 (6 bases). The CDR3 covers 14 residues. Trimming removed 4 bases from V and 6 bases from J, with 16 bases in between. The germline V gene encodes CDR1 SQVTM and CDR2 ANQGSEA. DNA of the CDR3: TGCAGCGTTGGGTCGGCAGGAGGGAGAAACATTCAGTACTTC. Translating it yields CSVGSAGGRNIQYF.

This clone has at least ten counts. CDR3 loop: CASRPRDRRSYEQYF. In DNA form, the CDR3 reads TGTGCCAGCAGGCCCCGGGACAGGCGCTCCTACGAGCAGTACTTC. The genes are TRBV11-3 and TRBJ2-7; 8 positions match TRBD1. Germline V CDR1 and CDR2: SGHNT, YENEEA. J gave up 0 bases and V 6 bases, and 7 bases lay outside the gene matches. This CDR3 is 15 amino acids long.

V gene TRBV19 combines with J gene TRBJ1-1; TRBD1 aligns across 10 bases. Germline V gene data show CDR1 as LNHDA and CDR2 as SQIVND (reference sequence). V gave up 3 bases and J gave up 1 base; unmatched junction bases: 5. The CDR3 length is 16 residues. The DNA of the CDR3 is TGTGCCAGTAGTATCCCGACAGGGGGCTCGAACACTGAAGCTTTCTTT. Residues: CASSIPTGGSNTEAFF.

The V call is TRBV9, the J call TRBJ2-7; tentatively, D is TRBD1 (6 bases). Germline loops: CDR1 SGDLS, CDR2 YYNGEE. The V gene lost 0 bases and the J gene lost 3 bases, with 16 bases spanning the gap. The CDR3 is 16 amino acids. The CDR3 loop is CASSVGGGPGGYEQYF. The CDR3 nucleotides read TGTGCCAGCAGCGTAGGAGGGGGACCGGGCGGCTACGAGCAGTACTTC.

CDR3 residues: CASSQDLAASSYEQYF. CDR3 in DNA: TGTGCCAGCAGCCAAGACCTAGCGGCCAGCTCCTACGAGCAGTACTTC. The chain combines TRBV3-1 (or the pseudogene TRBV3-2) with TRBJ2-7; 7 positions match TRBD2. The V segment lost 0 bases and the J segment 0 bases; nucleotides outside the gene matches: 5. Germline V gives CDR1 LGHDT, CDR2 YNNKEL (reference sequence). This CDR3 has 16 residues.

The rearrangement uses TRBV29-1 and TRBJ2-1; 12 positions match TRBD2. The V and J ends lost 1 base and 2 bases, in that order; junction bases with no gene match: 9. This CDR3 is 18 amino acids long. Germline CDR1 reads SQVTM; CDR2 reads ANQGSEA. The DNA of the CDR3 is TGCAGCGTTGAAGTGTGGGAGACTAGCGGGAGAACCTACAATGAGCAGTTCTTC. Translation: CSVEVWETSGRTYNEQFF.

The chain couples TRBV18 to TRBJ1-6; the D gene is possibly TRBD1 (5 bases). CDR3 length: 13 residues. Trimming left V 2 bases short and J 7 bases short, with 6 bases between. Germline V gene sequence: CDR1 KGHSH, CDR2 LQKENI. In DNA form, the CDR3 reads TGTGCCAGCTCACCAGGGGCCAATTCACCCCTCCACTTT. Amino acid sequence: CASSPGANSPLHF.

The J gene is TRBJ1-2, the V gene TRBV19, with TRBD1 as a possible D gene (6 bases). Germline CDR1 reads LNHDA; CDR2 reads SQIVND (reference sequence). The V gene lost 4 bases and the J gene lost 4 bases, with 16 bases spanning the gap. This CDR3 comprises 15 residues. The CDR3 nucleotides read TGTGCCAGTAGTAGTGTTTCAGACAGGCTCTATGGCTACACCTTC. This sequence encodes CASSSVSDRLYGYTF.

V and J are TRBV11-2 and TRBJ2-7; D possibly corresponds to TRBD2 (6 bases). The CDR3 covers 16 residues. V was pared by 1 base and J by 2 bases, with 15 bases between. CDR1 is SGHAT and CDR2 is FQNNGV in the germline V gene. This chain's CDR3 is CASSLVGAGKTYEQYF. The DNA for the CDR3 is TGTGCCAGCAGCTTAGTGGGCGCGGGGAAAACCTACGAGCAGTACTTC.